The sequence of this TCR beta chain was determined in a study of post-analysis software for immune sequencing data. Tagging with unique molecular identifiers was a feature of the TCR beta cDNA libraries. TCRdb analysed the PCR reads with MiXCR anew, one entry per CDR3 protein. The sample yields 650,000 to 850,000 distinct CDR3 sequences, 46% seen once. As concerns this clonotype: The antigen remains unidentified.

V shed 4 bases and J shed 0 bases, with 6 bases lying between them. Per germline, CDR1 MNHEY and CDR2 SMNVEV (reference sequence). This CDR3 is built from 13 residues. Findings and caveats of the study: The five TRBV segments detected at higher frequency in patients than in controls included TRBV5-6, TRBV5-1 and TRBV20-1.

The sample taken for sequencing was blood. The clonotype comes from a girl aged 10 to 17 with multiple sclerosis. The V gene is TRBV27, the J gene TRBJ1-1; D is unclear. The CDR3 nucleotides are TGTGCCAGCAGTTCAATTTTGAACACTGAAGCTTTCTTT. It specifies CASSSILNTEAFF.